The 28 T cell receptor beta chains reported below all come from one sample, sequenced in a study of T cells after yellow fever vaccination. TCRdb re-called the 5' RACE reads with MiXCR, one entry per CDR3 protein. The sample contains 280,000 or so distinct CDR3 sequences, under 9% of which appear only once. The source material was CD4+ T cells sorted from PBMCs, sampled 5 days after the yellow fever booster vaccination. These receptor sequences come from a man younger than 30 who received the YFV17D yellow fever vaccine.

The sample holds a few counts of this clonotype. The rearrangement uses TRBV6-2 or TRBV6-3 and TRBJ2-7, with 7 bases lining up with TRBD2. Germline loops: CDR1 MNHEY, CDR2 SVGEGT. V lost 5 bases and J lost 3; bases outside the gene matches: 7. The CDR3 covers 14 residues. The CDR3 nucleotides read TGTGCCAGCAGTCCTGGACTAGTTGACTACGAGCAGTACGTC. This codes for CASSPGLVDYEQYV.

This chain connects TRBV5-1 to TRBJ2-7; TRBD1 matches 12 bases. Germline loops: CDR1 SGHRS, CDR2 YFSETQ. The V gene end was trimmed by 0 bases and the J gene end by 7 bases; junction bases not matched to a gene: 8. The CDR3 runs to 16 residues. For the CDR3, the DNA is TGCGCCAGCAGCTTGGTGCCGGGACAGGGGGCGGGAGAGCAGTACGTC. Translated, it gives CASSLVPGQGAGEQYV.

This clonotype was recorded a few times. V usage is TRBV9 and J usage is TRBJ1-1, with TRBD1 as a possible D gene (5 bases). Germline V gene sequence: CDR1 SGDLS, CDR2 YYNGEE. The V end lost 0 bases, the J end lost 1 base, and 13 bases lay between the germline ends. The length of the CDR3 is 16 residues. The CDR3 here is CASSVVAGPRNTEAFF. The CDR3 nucleotides read TGTGCCAGCAGCGTAGTAGCGGGACCGAGGAACACTGAAGCTTTCTTT.

This clonotype has just a few counts. This rearrangement joins TRBV6-2 or TRBV6-3 to TRBJ2-2; 7 bases are shared with TRBD1. Germline assignment: CDR1 MNHEY and CDR2 SVGEGT. CDR3 length equals 15 residues. V lost 5 bases, J lost 1 base, and 4 bases stayed unmatched. This CDR3 reads CASSTYRGNTGELFF. The CDR3 DNA reads TGTGCCAGCAGTACCTACAGGGGGAACACCGGGGAGCTGTTTTTT.

This clonotype occurred a few times. This chain joins TRBV18 and TRBJ2-3; D uncertain. The CDR3 sequence is 12 residues long. V was trimmed by 6 bases and J by 3 bases, leaving 7 bases between them. Germline V gene data show CDR1 as KGHSH and CDR2 as LQKENI. This CDR3 is CASSGFTDTQYF. As DNA, the CDR3 is TGTGCCAGCTCGGGGTTTACAGATACGCAGTATTTT.

This chain uses TRBV5-1 with TRBJ1-4, with D tentatively TRBD1 (6 bases). Trimming took 0 bases from V and 2 from J, leaving 11 bases between them. CDR3 size: 16 residues. Germline loops: CDR1 SGHRS, CDR2 YFSETQ. CDR3 residues: CASSLGSGGTNEKLFF. The DNA of the CDR3 is TGCGCCAGCAGCTTGGGGTCCGGGGGCACTAATGAAAAACTGTTTTTT. Drawing the rest from reference TRBV5-1 and TRBJ1-4, the complete variable domain is KAGVTQTPRYLIKTRGQQVTLSCSPISGHRSVSWYQQTPGQGLQFLFEYFSETQRNKGNFPGRFSGRQFSNSRSEMNVSTLELGDSALYLCASSLGSGGTNEKLFFGSGTQLSVL.

The gene calls are TRBV12-3 or TRBV12-4 and TRBJ2-2; 8 bases map to TRBD2. The CDR3 is 14 amino acids. V trimming: 7 bases; J trimming: 7 bases; junction bases outside the gene matches: 8. This CDR3 is CASKEAGGGGELFF. In DNA form, the CDR3 reads TGTGCCAGCAAGGAGGCGGGGGGAGGCGGGGAGCTGTTTTTT.

This clonotype occurred a few times. This chain links TRBV5-1 with TRBJ1-6, with D uncertain. This CDR3 has 14 residues. Germline V gene sequence: CDR1 SGHRS, CDR2 YFSETQ. Trimming stripped 6 bases from V and 10 bases from J, with 17 bases between. As DNA, the CDR3 is TGCGCCAGCACACAAGACCCCGCATCGTCACCCCTCCACTTT. Translation: CASTQDPASSPLHF.

The chain employs TRBV4-3 and TRBJ2-7, with 8 positions matching TRBD1. Trimming cost V 2 bases and J 3 bases; bases outside gene matches: 6. CDR1 and CDR2 (germline): LGHNA, YSLEER. CDR3 length: 15 amino acids. In DNA form, the CDR3 reads TGCGCCAGCAGCCAAAGACAGGGGAGTTACTACGAGCAGTACTTC. Residues: CASSQRQGSYYEQYF.

This clonotype was seen many times. This rearrangement joins TRBV5-1 to TRBJ2-1; D is undetermined. V shed 0 bases and J shed 5 bases, with 0 bases lying between them. CDR3 length: 11 amino acids. Germline lookup yields CDR1 SGHRS and CDR2 YFSETQ. CDR3 DNA sequence: TGCGCCAGCAGCTTGGACAATGAGCAGTTCTTC. The encoded protein is CASSLDNEQFF.

This clonotype was seen more than once but under ten times. The chain uses TRBV5-6 and TRBJ1-1; no definite D call. Germline-derived CDR1 and CDR2 are SGHDT and YYEEEE. The length of the CDR3 is 12 residues. Trimming took off 3 bases at V and 3 bases at J, with 6 bases between the two ends. The CDR3 DNA reads TGTGCCAGCAGCTCTCCGGACACTGAAGCTTTCTTT. It translates to CASSSPDTEAFF.

In this sample, this clonotype turned up many times. This chain links TRBV3-1 with TRBJ1-2; perhaps TRBD1 as D (5 bases). The V gene's germline CDR1 is LGHDT and CDR2 YNNKEL (reference sequence). V was trimmed by 1 base and J by 2 bases, leaving 8 bases between them. This CDR3 is built from 14 residues. DNA of the CDR3: TGTGCCAGCAGCCAAGTCAACAGGAACTATGGCTACACCTTC. Its translation: CASSQVNRNYGYTF.

The table lists this clonotype with many counts. The V and J genes are TRBV4-3 and TRBJ2-5; D may be TRBD1 or TRBD2 (5 bases each). The CDR3 spans 15 residues. Germline lookup yields CDR1 LGHNA and CDR2 YSLEER. The V end lost 0 bases, the J end lost 7 bases, and 15 bases lay between the germline ends. The CDR3 sequence is CASSQEPGPGGTQYF. In DNA, the CDR3 is TGCGCCAGCAGCCAAGAACCGGGACCTGGGGGGACCCAGTACTTC.

This clonotype was counted many times. The chain has TRBV4-3 and TRBJ2-7; tentative D call: TRBD2 (5 bases). V lost 0 bases and J lost 5, with 11 bases in between. The CDR3 length is 14 residues. Germline V gene data show CDR1 as LGHNA and CDR2 as YSLEER. CDR3 sequence reads: CASSQEWQEDEQYF. CDR3 bases: TGCGCCAGCAGCCAAGAGTGGCAGGAGGACGAGCAGTACTTC.

The gene calls are TRBV7-8 and TRBJ2-7; maybe TRBD1 (5 bases). V was shortened by 2 bases and J by 3 bases, with 23 bases between the two germline ends. The CDR3 consists of 18 residues. Germline V lookup: CDR1 SGHVS, CDR2 FQNEAQ. The CDR3 region is CASSLRGTGSTPNYEQYV. The CDR3 DNA reads as TGTGCCAGCAGCTTAAGGGGAACAGGTTCGACCCCCAACTACGAGCAGTACGTC.

The table lists this clonotype with a few counts. The rearrangement links TRBV13 to TRBJ2-5; the D gene could be TRBD1 or TRBD2 (5 bases each). CDR1 is PRHDT and CDR2 is FYEKMQ in the germline V gene (reference sequence). The germline V and J ends were trimmed by 0 bases and 7 bases, with 9 bases remaining between them. This CDR3 spans 13 amino acids. This CDR3 is CASSLGRDATQYF. The CDR3 DNA reads TGTGCCAGCAGCTTAGGCCGGGACGCGACCCAGTACTTC.

This clonotype came up a few times. This chain connects TRBV4-2 to TRBJ2-2; unclear D gene. The CDR3 has 15 residues. Germline V gene data show CDR1 as LGHNA and CDR2 as YNFKEQ. Trimming took 4 bases from V and 8 from J, leaving 17 bases between them. The CDR3 sequence is CASSLLGMGFGELFF. The CDR3 region has the DNA TGTGCCAGCAGCCTCCTTGGGATGGGGTTTGGGGAGCTGTTTTTT.

V and J are TRBV10-3 and TRBJ2-7; 7 bases agree with TRBD1. After removal of 4 bases from V and 3 bases from J, the junction contained 9 bases not matched to a gene. CDR1 ENHRY and CDR2 SYGVKD come from the germline V gene. The CDR3 length is 15 residues. For the CDR3, the DNA is TGTGCCATCAGTGTTTTTTGGGACAGTATCTACGAGCAGTACGTC. Translation: CAISVFWDSIYEQYV.

This rearrangement joins TRBV7-9 to TRBJ2-7; maybe TRBD2 (7 bases). Germline assignment: CDR1 SEHNR and CDR2 FQNEAQ (reference sequence). The V and J ends lost 5 bases and 3 bases respectively, with 14 bases between them. CDR3 length: 14 residues. The CDR3 here is CASSLRGAFYEQYF. The CDR3 nucleotides are TGTGCCAGCAGCCTTCGGGGGGCCTTCTACGAGCAGTACTTC.

The J gene is TRBJ1-5, the V gene TRBV18, with TRBD1 matching 8 bases. With 6 bases clipped from V and 3 bases from J, the junction kept 4 bases outside the gene matches. CDR1 is KGHSH, CDR2 LQKENI, per germline. The CDR3 has 14 residues. This chain's CDR3 is CASSLTGDNQPQHF. The CDR3 DNA follows: TGTGCCAGCTCTCTGACAGGGGACAATCAGCCCCAGCATTTT.

This clonotype has more than one count but fewer than ten. The chain uses TRBV7-9 and TRBJ2-7; D not resolved. Germline V lookup: CDR1 SEHNR, CDR2 FQNEAQ (reference sequence). The CDR3 is made up of 12 amino acids. V was clipped by 4 bases and J by 2 bases, with 6 bases between them. In nucleotides, the CDR3 is TGTGCCAGCAGCTCCTCCGCCTACGAGCAGTACTTC. Translation: CASSSSAYEQYF. The full variable domain, with the rest looked up from reference TRBV7-9 and TRBJ2-7, is DTGVSQNPRHKITKRGQNVTFRCDPISEHNRLYWYRQTLGQGPEFLTYFQNEAQLEKSRLLSDRFSAERPKGSFSTLEIQRTEQGDSAMYLCASSSSAYEQYFGPGTRLTVT.

This chain's CDR3 is CACCGGETQYF. The CDR3 nucleotides read TGTGCCTGCTGCGGAGGGGAGACCCAGTACTTC. This chain joins TRBV30 and TRBJ2-5, with TRBD2 as a possible D gene (6 bases). The CDR3 covers 11 residues. Per germline, CDR1 GTSNPN and CDR2 SVGIG (reference sequence). The V end was cut by 6 bases, the J end by 5 bases, with 10 bases between. Using reference TRBV30 and TRBJ2-5 for the parts outside the CDR3, the full variable domain is SQTIHQWPATLVQPVGSPLSLECTVEGTSNPNLYWYRQAAGRGLQLLFYSVGIGQISSEVPQNLSASRPQDRQFILSSKKLLLSDSGFYLCACCGGETQYFGPGTRLLVL.

The rearrangement uses TRBV2 and TRBJ2-7; D remains unclear. Trimming cost V 7 bases and J 4 bases, with 11 bases left between them. The CDR3 is 12 amino acids. Germline V gene sequence: CDR1 SNHLY, CDR2 FYNNEI. CDR3 in DNA: TGTGCCAGCACCAGGCAGCAGTACGAGCAGTACTTC. It translates to CASTRQQYEQYF.

The chain couples TRBV2 to TRBJ1-4; no clear D. Trimming left V 0 bases short and J 4 bases short, with 15 bases between. The germline V gene encodes CDR1 SNHLY and CDR2 FYNNEI. The CDR3 covers 17 residues. This CDR3 is CASSEALGLRINEKLFF. The CDR3 DNA sequence: TGTGCCAGCAGTGAAGCGCTCGGGTTACGGATTAATGAAAAACTGTTTTTT.

This clonotype has a count of ten or more. The gene calls are TRBV6-6 and TRBJ1-5; D possibly corresponds to TRBD1 (5 bases). Deletions cut 1 base from V and 8 bases from J, with 12 bases between. The germline V gene encodes CDR1 MNHNY and CDR2 SVGAGI (reference sequence). The length of the CDR3 is 14 residues. CDR3 DNA sequence: TGTGCCAGCAGTTACTTGGGGGTGGGGAAGCCCCAGCATTTT. Translation: CASSYLGVGKPQHF.

This clonotype was counted many times. This sequence joins TRBV4-3 and TRBJ1-1; tentative D call: TRBD1 (5 bases). Germline V gene lookup returns CDR1 LGHNA and CDR2 YSLEER. The CDR3 sequence is 16 residues long. Trimming stripped 3 bases from V and 2 bases from J, with 16 bases between. Here the CDR3 reads CASSHARFDSNTEAFF. The CDR3 nucleotides read TGCGCCAGCAGCCATGCCCGATTCGACAGTAACACTGAAGCTTTCTTT.

This clonotype was detected a few times. V usage is TRBV7-2 and J usage is TRBJ1-4; 9 bases line up with TRBD1. The V and J ends lost 1 base and 10 bases, in that order; junction bases with no gene match: 1. The V gene's germline CDR1 is SGHTA and CDR2 FQGNSA. This CDR3 region has 13 residues. The CDR3 DNA reads as TGTGCCAGCAGCTTAGTGGACAGGGGAAAACTGTTTTTT. Amino acids: CASSLVDRGKLFF.

The chain combines TRBV6-6 with TRBJ2-2, with D possibly being TRBD2 (6 bases). Germline V CDR1 and CDR2: MNHNY, SVGAGI (reference sequence). V lost 2 bases and J lost 7, with 8 bases in between. CDR3 length: 13 amino acids. The CDR3 sequence: CASSYREDGELFF. The CDR3 region has the DNA TGTGCCAGCAGTTACAGGGAGGACGGGGAGCTGTTTTTT.